The T cell receptor beta chain under discussion was sequenced for a study of neurological immune-mediated disorders. Study outcomes and limitations: Across subjects, expanded clones had no CDR3 amino acid sequences in common, pointing to private repertoires in all groups.

This clonotype occurred many times. The antigen is not known. This CDR3 has 13 amino acids. Trimming stripped 0 bases from V and 7 bases from J, with 9 bases between. Germline lookup yields CDR1 LGHDT and CDR2 YNNKEL (reference sequence). cDNA synthesis was performed by 5'RACE with 10-nucleotide random UMIs. TCRdb re-called the 5' RACE reads with MiXCR, one entry per CDR3 protein. Of about 44,000 distinct CDR3 sequences listed, just under 6.5% are singletons. The clonotype originates from a woman in her 40s in good health. Sequences were obtained from CD4+ T cells from blood. The chain is built from TRBV3-1 and TRBJ2-5; D tentatively reads TRBD1 or TRBD2 (5 bases each). The CDR3 coding sequence is TGTGCCAGCAGCCAAGATCTCGGGGCGACCCAGTACTTC. Translation gives CASSQDLGATQYF.